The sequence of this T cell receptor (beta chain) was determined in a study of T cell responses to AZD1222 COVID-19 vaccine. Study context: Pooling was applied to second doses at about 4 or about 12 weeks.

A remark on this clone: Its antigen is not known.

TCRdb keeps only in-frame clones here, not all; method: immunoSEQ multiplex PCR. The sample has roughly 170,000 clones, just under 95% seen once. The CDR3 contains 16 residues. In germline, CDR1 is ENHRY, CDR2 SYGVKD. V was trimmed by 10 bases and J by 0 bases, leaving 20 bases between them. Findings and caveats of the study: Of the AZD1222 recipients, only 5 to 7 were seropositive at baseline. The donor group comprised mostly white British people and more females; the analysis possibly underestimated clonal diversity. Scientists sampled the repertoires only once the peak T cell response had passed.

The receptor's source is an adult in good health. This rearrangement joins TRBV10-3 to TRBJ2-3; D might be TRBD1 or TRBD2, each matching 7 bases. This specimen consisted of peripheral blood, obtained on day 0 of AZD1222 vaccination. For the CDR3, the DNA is TGTGCCAACGCAGGGGGGAGGGACAGTAGCACAGATACGCAGTATTTT. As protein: CANAGGRDSSTDTQYF.